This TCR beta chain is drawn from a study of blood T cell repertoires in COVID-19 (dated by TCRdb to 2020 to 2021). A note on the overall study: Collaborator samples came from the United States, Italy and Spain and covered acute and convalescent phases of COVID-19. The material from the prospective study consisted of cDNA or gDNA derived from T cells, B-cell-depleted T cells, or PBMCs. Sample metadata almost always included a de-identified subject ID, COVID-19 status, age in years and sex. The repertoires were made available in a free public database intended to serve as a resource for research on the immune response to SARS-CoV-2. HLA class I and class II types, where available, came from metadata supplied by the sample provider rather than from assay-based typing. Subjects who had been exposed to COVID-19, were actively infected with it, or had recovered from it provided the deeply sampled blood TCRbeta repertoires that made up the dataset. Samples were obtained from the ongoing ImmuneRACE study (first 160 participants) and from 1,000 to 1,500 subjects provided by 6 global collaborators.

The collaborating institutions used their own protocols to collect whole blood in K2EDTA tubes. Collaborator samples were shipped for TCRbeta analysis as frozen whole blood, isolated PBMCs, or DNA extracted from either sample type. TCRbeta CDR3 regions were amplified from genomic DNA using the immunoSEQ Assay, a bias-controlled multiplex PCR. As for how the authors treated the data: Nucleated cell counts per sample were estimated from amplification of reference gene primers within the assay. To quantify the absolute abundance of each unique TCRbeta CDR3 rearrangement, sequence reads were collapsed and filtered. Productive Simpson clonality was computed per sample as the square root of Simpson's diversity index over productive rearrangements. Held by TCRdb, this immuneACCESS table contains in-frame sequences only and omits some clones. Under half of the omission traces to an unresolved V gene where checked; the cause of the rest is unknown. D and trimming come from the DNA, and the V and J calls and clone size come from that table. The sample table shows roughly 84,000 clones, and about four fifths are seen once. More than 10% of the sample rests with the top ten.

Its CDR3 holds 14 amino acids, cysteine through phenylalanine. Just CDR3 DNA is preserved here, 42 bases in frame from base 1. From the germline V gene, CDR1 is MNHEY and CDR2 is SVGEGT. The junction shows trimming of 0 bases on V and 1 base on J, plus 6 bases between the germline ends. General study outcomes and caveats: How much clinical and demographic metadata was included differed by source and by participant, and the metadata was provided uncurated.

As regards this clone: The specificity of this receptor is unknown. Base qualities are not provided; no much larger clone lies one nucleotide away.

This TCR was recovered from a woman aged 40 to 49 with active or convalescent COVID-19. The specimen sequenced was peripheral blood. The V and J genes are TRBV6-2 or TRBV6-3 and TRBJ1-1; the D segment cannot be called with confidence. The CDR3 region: CASSYSNGNTEAFF. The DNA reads TGTGCCAGCAGTTACTCGAACGGGAACACTGAAGCTTTCTTT.